The next 22 T cell receptor beta chains were all read from a single sample in a study of preoperative IRX-2 immunotherapy in early breast cancer. The assay was immunoSEQ multiplex PCR, and TCRdb's table has in-frame clones only and misses some. The profile shows fewer than 40,000 clones, just under 90% of them singletons. Indicated treatment: preoperative locoregional IRX-2 cytokine immunotherapy. The sequencing used tumor tissue, collected after IRX-2 immunotherapy. The receptor set was obtained from a human donor with breast cancer.

The rearrangement links TRBV28 to TRBJ1-4; 7 nucleotides line up with TRBD1. CDR1 and CDR2 from the germline V gene are MDHEN and SYDVKM. J gave up 4 bases and V 4 bases, and 3 bases lay outside the gene matches. CDR3 length equals 14 residues. The chain's CDR3 is CASSSGGINEKLFF. CDR3 DNA sequence: TGTGCCAGCAGTTCAGGGGGGATTAATGAAAAACTGTTTTTT.

The V and J genes are TRBV6-8 and TRBJ2-2; D is possibly TRBD1 (6 bases). CDR1 MNHGY and CDR2 SAAAGT come from the germline V gene. V dropped 4 bases and J dropped 5 bases, with 14 bases sitting between them. There are 15 residues in the CDR3. The CDR3 protein is CASSSLEGGTGELFF. DNA of the CDR3: TGTGCCAGCAGTTCTTTGGAAGGGGGTACCGGGGAGCTGTTTTTT.

The chain has TRBV6-8 and TRBJ2-7; 13 bases map to TRBD2. The CDR3 has 14 residues. Germline lookup yields CDR1 MNHGY and CDR2 SAAAGT. The junction had 1 base not matched to a gene; V was cut back by 5 bases and J by 3 bases. The CDR3 sequence is CASSRTSGSYEQYF. The CDR3 bases are TGTGCCAGCAGTCGGACTAGCGGGAGCTACGAGCAGTACTTC.

This clone was detected once. The read includes an ambiguous or uncalled nucleotide; its amino acid is shown as X. This chain links TRBV5-1 with TRBJ2-2; no reliable D call. The germline CDR1 and CDR2 sequences are SGHRS and YFSETQ. The CDR3 is made up of 16 amino acids. V was pared by 0 bases and J by 7 bases, with 16 bases between. CDR3 DNA sequence: TGCGCCAGCAGCTTGGCAGCAACTCGAGGARGCGGGGAGCTGTTTTTT. Its translation: CASSLAATRGXGELFF.

The V gene is TRBV11-3, the J gene TRBJ1-4; 7 bases fit TRBD1. Trimming at V came to 5 bases and at J to 7 bases, leaving 7 bases not matched to a gene. Germline CDR1 reads SGHNT; CDR2 reads YENEEA. This CDR3 has 14 amino acids. CDR3 protein: CASSGTGAGEKLFF. The CDR3 nucleotides are TGTGCCAGCAGCGGTACAGGGGCAGGTGAAAAACTGTTTTTT.

This clone showed up just a few times. V and J are TRBV6-8 and TRBJ2-3, with 9 bases lining up with TRBD1. The CDR3 sequence is 15 residues long. J was trimmed by 3 bases and V by 5 bases; bases with no gene match: 6. Germline V gene data show CDR1 as MNHGY and CDR2 as SAAAGT. CDR3 bases: TGTGCCAGCAGTGCCTCCGGGACAGGGACAGATACGCAGTATTTT. This translates into CASSASGTGTDTQYF.

The chain carries TRBV11-3 and TRBJ2-7; 8 bases fit TRBD1. The CDR3 has 15 amino acids. J lost 3 bases, V lost 2 bases, and 6 bases had no gene match. In germline, CDR1 is SGHNT, CDR2 YENEEA. The CDR3 nucleotides read TGTGCCAGCAGCTTAAGCACAGGGGGATTCTACGAGCAGTACGTC. Its translation: CASSLSTGGFYEQYV.

V usage is TRBV4-1 and J usage is TRBJ1-6; the D gene is possibly TRBD1 (5 bases). Trimming removed 1 base from V and 9 bases from J, with 13 bases in between. Germline CDR1 MGHRA, CDR2 YSYEKL. The CDR3 has 15 amino acids. In DNA, the CDR3 is TGCGCCAGCAGCCAAGCGGGGCTATTAGGTTCACCCCTCCACTTT. Translation gives CASSQAGLLGSPLHF.

This chain links TRBV5-1 with TRBJ2-1, with 13 positions matching TRBD2. Losses at the gene ends were 2 bases for V and 1 base for J; bases not matched to a gene: 6. CDR1 and CDR2 from the germline V gene are SGHRS and YFSETQ. The CDR3 totals 18 residues. CDR3 in amino acids: CASSFGLAGVRSYNEQFF. CDR3 sequence (DNA): TGCGCCAGCAGCTTTGGACTAGCGGGAGTCAGATCCTACAATGAGCAGTTCTTC. Drawing the rest from reference TRBV5-1 and TRBJ2-1, the complete variable domain is KAGVTQTPRYLIKTRGQQVTLSCSPISGHRSVSWYQQTPGQGLQFLFEYFSETQRNKGNFPGRFSGRQFSNSRSEMNVSTLELGDSALYLCASSFGLAGVRSYNEQFFGPGTRLTVL.

This chain joins TRBV5-1 and TRBJ1-2, with 7 bases identical to TRBD1. Germline lookup yields CDR1 SGHRS and CDR2 YFSETQ. The CDR3 sequence is 14 residues long. The V gene end was trimmed by 0 bases and the J gene end by 5 bases; junction bases not matched to a gene: 4. CDR3 DNA sequence: TGCGCCAGCAGCTTGGGACAGGGAGGATATGGCTACACCTTC. Translated: CASSLGQGGYGYTF.

The chain carries TRBV19 and TRBJ1-2, with D tentatively TRBD1 (5 bases). The CDR3 sequence is 15 residues long. Germline V gene data show CDR1 as LNHDA and CDR2 as SQIVND (reference sequence). V lost 5 bases and J lost 2, with 15 bases in between. The CDR3 DNA reads as TGTGCCAGTAGTGTAGGGGAGGCCTCGAACTATGGCTACACCTTC. Translating it yields CASSVGEASNYGYTF.

With regard to this clone: Germline is not matched at one junction end, which may reflect a read error. V is TRBV23-1 and J is TRBJ2-5; D assignment may be TRBD1 or TRBD2 (6 bases each). TRBV23-1 is placed among ORFs of uncertain function. CDR3 length equals 14 residues. The CDR3 spells CASSRGGPQEIQYF. Written as DNA, the CDR3 is TGCGCCAGCAGTCGAGGGGGGCCCCAAGAGATCCAGTACTTC.

CDR3 loop: CASSIGQGIMNTEAFF. CDR3 sequence (DNA): TGTGCCAGTAGTATTGGGCAGGGAATCATGAACACTGAAGCTTTCTTT. The chain links TRBV19 to TRBJ1-1; possible D gene TRBD1, 5 bases. With 3 bases removed from V and 0 bases from J, the gap between germline ends came to 14 bases. The germline gives CDR1 LNHDA, CDR2 SQIVND (reference sequence). CDR3 size: 16 residues. Together with reference TRBV19 and TRBJ1-1, the CDR3 gives the full variable domain: DGGITQSPKYLFRKEGQNVTLSCEQNLNHDAMYWYRQDPGQGLRLIYYSQIVNDFQKGDIAEGYSVSREKKESFPLTVTSAQKNPTAFYLCASSIGQGIMNTEAFFGQGTRLTVV.

The chain uses TRBV30 and TRBJ2-4; maybe TRBD1 (6 bases). V was cut by 2 bases and J by 8 bases, with 28 bases left in between. The CDR3 totals 18 residues. Per germline, CDR1 GTSNPN and CDR2 SVGIG (reference sequence). The CDR3 loop is CAWSQQIPGPLKGDIQYF. In DNA, the CDR3 is TGTGCCTGGAGTCAACAAATCCCGGGGCCCCTTAAGGGGGACATTCAGTACTTC.

This chain uses TRBV6-8 with TRBJ2-7; TRBD1 matches at 7 bases. V lost 6 bases and J lost 4; bases outside the gene matches: 15. The germline V gene encodes CDR1 MNHGY and CDR2 SAAAGT. CDR3 length equals 16 residues. CDR3 nucleotides: TGTGCCAGCAGCGACCCTGGGACAGCCTCAGGGTACGAGCAGTACTTC. Protein sequence: CASSDPGTASGYEQYF.

The J gene is TRBJ2-5, the V gene TRBV7-7, with TRBD1 matching over 11 bases. The J segment lost 5 bases and the V segment lost 4 bases, leaving 6 bases of the junction unmatched. CDR1 is SSHAT and CDR2 is FNYEAQ in the germline V gene (reference sequence). The CDR3 totals 15 residues. The CDR3: CASSWTGGGKETQYF. In DNA form, the CDR3 reads TGTGCCAGCAGCTGGACAGGGGGCGGGAAGGAGACCCAGTACTTC.

The chain is built from TRBV7-1 and TRBJ1-1; 7 bases align to TRBD1. TRBV7-1 belongs to the ORF category, with a function that is uncertain. There are 13 residues in the CDR3. The junction had 7 bases not matched to a gene; V was cut back by 8 bases and J by 4 bases. CDR3 in amino acids: CASGPTGFTEAFF. In DNA, the CDR3 is TGTGCCAGCGGGCCGACAGGGTTCACTGAAGCTTTCTTT.

This chain connects TRBV6-8 to TRBJ1-5; D is unclear. The germline V and J ends were trimmed by 6 bases and 2 bases, with 14 bases remaining between them. CDR3 length: 15 residues. The germline V gene has CDR1 MNHGY and CDR2 SAAAGT. DNA for the CDR3: TGTGCCAGCAGGCCCCTTCAGACGGGCAATCAGCCCCAGCATTTT. The encoded protein is CASRPLQTGNQPQHF.

This sequence joins TRBV14 and TRBJ2-7, with D maybe TRBD1 (6 bases). The CDR3 has 14 amino acids. CDR1 and CDR2 from the germline V gene are SGHDN and FVKESK. Trimming shortened V by 8 bases and J by 2 bases, and 16 bases separated the two germline ends. The CDR3 is CASPIRTVTYEQYV. The CDR3 bases are TGTGCCAGCCCTATTCGGACAGTGACCTACGAGCAGTACGTC.

CDR3 protein: CASSFGTAVTDTQYF. CDR3 nucleotide sequence: TGTGCCAGCAGCTTCGGTACCGCTGTGACAGATACGCAGTATTTT. V gene TRBV7-1 combines with J gene TRBJ2-3; D is undetermined. TRBV7-1 is an ORF for which the function is uncertain. The CDR3 extends over 15 amino acids. V was clipped by 4 bases and J by 3 bases, with 14 bases between them.

The rearrangement uses TRBV6-4 and TRBJ1-4, with TRBD1 as a possible D gene (5 bases). Trimming cost V 8 bases and J 5 bases, with 12 bases left between them. Germline-derived CDR1 and CDR2 are MRHNA and SNTAGT. The CDR3 is 13 amino acids. The CDR3 loop reads CASERDGNEKLFF. The CDR3 region has the DNA TGTGCCAGCGAACGGGACGGGAATGAAAAACTGTTTTTT.

Concerning this clone: Relative to the germline gene, one junction end is altered; a read error may explain this. This chain joins TRBV15 and TRBJ2-7; no reliable D call. CDR3 size: 14 residues. CDR1 is LNHNV and CDR2 is YYDKDF in the germline V gene (reference sequence). The CDR3 loop is CATSRAKGPYEQYF. DNA for the CDR3: TGTGCCACCAGCAGAGCTAAAGGGCCCTATGAGCAGTACTTC. The variable domain in full, completed from reference TRBV15 and TRBJ2-7, reads DAMVIQNPRYQVTQFGKPVTLSCSQTLNHNVMYWYQQKSSQAPKLLFHYYDKDFNNEADTPDNFQSRRPNTSFCFLDIRSPGLGDTAMYLCATSRAKGPYEQYFGPGTRLTVT.